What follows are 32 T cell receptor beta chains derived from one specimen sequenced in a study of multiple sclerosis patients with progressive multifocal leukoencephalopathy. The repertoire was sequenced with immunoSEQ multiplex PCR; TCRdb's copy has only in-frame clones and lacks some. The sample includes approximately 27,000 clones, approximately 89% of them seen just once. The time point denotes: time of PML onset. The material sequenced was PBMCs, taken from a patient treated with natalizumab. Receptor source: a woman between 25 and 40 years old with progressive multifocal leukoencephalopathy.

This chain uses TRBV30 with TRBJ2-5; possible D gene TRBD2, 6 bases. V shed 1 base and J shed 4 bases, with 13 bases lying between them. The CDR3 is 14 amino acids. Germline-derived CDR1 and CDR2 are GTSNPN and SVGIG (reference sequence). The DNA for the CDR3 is TGTGCCTGGAGTGGACAGACTAGTGGAGAGACCCAGTACTTC. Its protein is CAWSGQTSGETQYF.

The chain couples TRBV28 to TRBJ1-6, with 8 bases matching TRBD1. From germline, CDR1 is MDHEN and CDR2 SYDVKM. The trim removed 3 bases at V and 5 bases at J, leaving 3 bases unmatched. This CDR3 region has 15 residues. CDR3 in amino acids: CASSFPGGNNSPLHF. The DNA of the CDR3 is TGTGCCAGCAGTTTTCCAGGGGGCAATAATTCACCCCTCCACTTT.

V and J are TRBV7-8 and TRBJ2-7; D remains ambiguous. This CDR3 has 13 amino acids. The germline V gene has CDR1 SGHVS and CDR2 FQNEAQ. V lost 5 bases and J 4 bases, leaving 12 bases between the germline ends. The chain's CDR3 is CASSPLANYEQYF. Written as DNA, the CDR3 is TGTGCCAGCAGCCCCCTGGCCAATTACGAGCAGTACTTC.

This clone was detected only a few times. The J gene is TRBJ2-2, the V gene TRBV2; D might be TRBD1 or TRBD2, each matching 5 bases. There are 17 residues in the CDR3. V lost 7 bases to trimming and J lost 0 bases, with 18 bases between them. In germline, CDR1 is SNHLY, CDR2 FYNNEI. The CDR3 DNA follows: TGTGCCAGCACCGCTCCCTCGGGGACCGCGAACACCGGGGAGCTGTTTTTT. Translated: CASTAPSGTANTGELFF.

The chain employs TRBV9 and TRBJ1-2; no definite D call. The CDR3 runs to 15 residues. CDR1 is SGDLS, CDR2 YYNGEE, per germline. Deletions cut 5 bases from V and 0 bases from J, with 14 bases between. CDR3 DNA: TGTGCCAGCAGGAAGGAGCTAGGAGCTAACTATGGCTACACCTTC. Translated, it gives CASRKELGANYGYTF.

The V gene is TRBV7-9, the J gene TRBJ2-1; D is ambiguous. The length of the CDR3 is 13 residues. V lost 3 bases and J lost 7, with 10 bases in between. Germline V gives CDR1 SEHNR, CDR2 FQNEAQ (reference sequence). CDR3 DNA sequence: TGTGCCAGCAGCTTCGGACCTATTAATGAGCAGTTCTTC. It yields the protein CASSFGPINEQFF.

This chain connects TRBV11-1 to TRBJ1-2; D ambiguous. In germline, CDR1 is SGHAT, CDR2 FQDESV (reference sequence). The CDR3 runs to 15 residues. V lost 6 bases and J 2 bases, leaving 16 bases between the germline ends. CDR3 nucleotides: TGTGCCAGCAGTTATACATCCTTGGGGAACTATGGCTACACCTTC. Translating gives CASSYTSLGNYGYTF.

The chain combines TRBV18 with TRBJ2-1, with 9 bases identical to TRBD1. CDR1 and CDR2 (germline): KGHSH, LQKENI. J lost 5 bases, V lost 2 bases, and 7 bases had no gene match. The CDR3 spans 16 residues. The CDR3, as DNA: TGTGCCAGCTCACCATTGTCAGGACAGGGGAACAATGAGCAGTTCTTC. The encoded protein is CASSPLSGQGNNEQFF.

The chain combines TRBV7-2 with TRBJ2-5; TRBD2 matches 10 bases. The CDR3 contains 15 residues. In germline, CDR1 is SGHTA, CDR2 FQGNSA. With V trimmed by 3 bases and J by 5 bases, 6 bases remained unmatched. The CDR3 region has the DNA TGTGCCAGCAGCTTCCAGCGGGGGGGATGGGAGACCCAGTACTTC. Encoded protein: CASSFQRGGWETQYF.

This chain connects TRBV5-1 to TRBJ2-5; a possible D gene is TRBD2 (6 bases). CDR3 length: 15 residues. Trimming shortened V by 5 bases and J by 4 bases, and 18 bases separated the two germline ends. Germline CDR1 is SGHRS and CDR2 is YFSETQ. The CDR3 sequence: CASSLPTRNRETQYF. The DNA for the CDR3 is TGCGCCAGCAGTCTCCCGACTAGAAATCGAGAGACCCAGTACTTC.

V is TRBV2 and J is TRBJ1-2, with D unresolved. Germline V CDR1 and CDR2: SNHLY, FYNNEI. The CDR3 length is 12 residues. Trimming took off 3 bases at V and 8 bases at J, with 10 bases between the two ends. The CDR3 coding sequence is TGTGCCAGCAGTGACTCGGGCTCGGGCTACACCTTC. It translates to CASSDSGSGYTF.

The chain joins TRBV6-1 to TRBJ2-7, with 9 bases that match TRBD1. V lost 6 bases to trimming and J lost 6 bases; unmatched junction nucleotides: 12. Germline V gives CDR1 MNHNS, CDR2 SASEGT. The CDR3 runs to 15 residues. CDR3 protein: CASSLPGQGSVEQYF. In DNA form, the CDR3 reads TGTGCCAGCAGCCTACCGGGACAGGGATCCGTCGAGCAGTACTTC.

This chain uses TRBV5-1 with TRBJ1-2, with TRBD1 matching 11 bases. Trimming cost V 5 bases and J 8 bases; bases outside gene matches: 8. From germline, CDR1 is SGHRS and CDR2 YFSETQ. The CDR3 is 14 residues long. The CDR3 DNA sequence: TGCGCCAGCAGGCGCTCCGGGACAGGGGGAGGCTACACCTTC. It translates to CASRRSGTGGGYTF. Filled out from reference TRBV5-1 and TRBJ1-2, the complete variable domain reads KAGVTQTPRYLIKTRGQQVTLSCSPISGHRSVSWYQQTPGQGLQFLFEYFSETQRNKGNFPGRFSGRQFSNSRSEMNVSTLELGDSALYLCASRRSGTGGGYTFGSGTRLTVV.

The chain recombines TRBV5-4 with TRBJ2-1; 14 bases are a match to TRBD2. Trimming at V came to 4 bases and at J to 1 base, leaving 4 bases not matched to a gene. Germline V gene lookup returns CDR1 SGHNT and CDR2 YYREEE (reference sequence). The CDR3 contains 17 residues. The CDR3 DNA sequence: TGTGCCAGCAGCCCGACTAGCGGGGGGGCGTCCTACAATGAGCAGTTCTTC. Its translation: CASSPTSGGASYNEQFF.

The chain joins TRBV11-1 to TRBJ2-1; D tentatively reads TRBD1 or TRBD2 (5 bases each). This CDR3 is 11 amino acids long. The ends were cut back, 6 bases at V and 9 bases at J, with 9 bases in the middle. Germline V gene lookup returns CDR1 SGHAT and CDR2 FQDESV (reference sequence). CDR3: CASSSGTEQFF. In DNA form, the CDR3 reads TGTGCCAGCAGTTCCGGGACTGAGCAGTTCTTC.

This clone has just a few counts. CDR3 loop: CASSPVVGNEKLFF. The DNA for the CDR3 is TGCGCCAGCAGCCCCGTTGTGGGTAATGAAAAACTGTTTTTT. The chain carries TRBV4-1 and TRBJ1-4; no definite D call. The germline gives CDR1 MGHRA, CDR2 YSYEKL. Trimming cost V 4 bases and J 4 bases, with 10 bases left between them. This CDR3 has 14 amino acids.

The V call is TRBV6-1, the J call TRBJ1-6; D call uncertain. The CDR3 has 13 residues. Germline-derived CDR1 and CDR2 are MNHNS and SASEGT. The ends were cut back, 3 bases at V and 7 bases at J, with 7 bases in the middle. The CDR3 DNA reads TGTGCCAGCAGTGAGCGCCCCAATTCACCCCTCCACTTT. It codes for CASSERPNSPLHF.

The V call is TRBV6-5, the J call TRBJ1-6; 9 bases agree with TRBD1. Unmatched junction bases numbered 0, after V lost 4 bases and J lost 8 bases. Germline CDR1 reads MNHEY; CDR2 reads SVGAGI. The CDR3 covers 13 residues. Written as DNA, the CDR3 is TGTGCCAGCAGTTGGGACAGGGATTCACCCCTCCACTTT. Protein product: CASSWDRDSPLHF.

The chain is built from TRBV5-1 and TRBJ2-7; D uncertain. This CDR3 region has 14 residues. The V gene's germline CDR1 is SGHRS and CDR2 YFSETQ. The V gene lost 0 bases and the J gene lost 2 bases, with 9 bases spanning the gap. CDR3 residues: CASSLVGFTYEQYF. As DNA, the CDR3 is TGCGCCAGCAGCTTGGTCGGTTTTACCTACGAGCAGTACTTC. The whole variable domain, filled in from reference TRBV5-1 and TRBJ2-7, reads KAGVTQTPRYLIKTRGQQVTLSCSPISGHRSVSWYQQTPGQGLQFLFEYFSETQRNKGNFPGRFSGRQFSNSRSEMNVSTLELGDSALYLCASSLVGFTYEQYFGPGTRLTVT.

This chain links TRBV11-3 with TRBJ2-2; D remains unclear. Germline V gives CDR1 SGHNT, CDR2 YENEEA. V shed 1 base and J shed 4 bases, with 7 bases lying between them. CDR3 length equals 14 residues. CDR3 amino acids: CASSLAGGTGELFF. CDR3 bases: TGTGCCAGCAGCTTAGCGGGCGGCACCGGGGAGCTGTTTTTT.

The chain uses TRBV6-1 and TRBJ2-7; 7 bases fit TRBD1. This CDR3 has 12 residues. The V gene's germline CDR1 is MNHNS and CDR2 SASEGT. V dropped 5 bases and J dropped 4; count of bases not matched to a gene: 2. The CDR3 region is CASSLTGYEQYF. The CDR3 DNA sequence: TGTGCCAGCAGTCTGACAGGGTACGAGCAGTACTTC.

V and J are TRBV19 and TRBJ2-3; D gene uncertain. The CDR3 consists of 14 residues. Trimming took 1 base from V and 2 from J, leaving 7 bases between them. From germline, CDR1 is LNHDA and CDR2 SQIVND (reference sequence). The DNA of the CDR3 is TGTGCCAGTAGTATAGCCAGCTACACAGATACGCAGTATTTT. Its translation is CASSIASYTDTQYF.

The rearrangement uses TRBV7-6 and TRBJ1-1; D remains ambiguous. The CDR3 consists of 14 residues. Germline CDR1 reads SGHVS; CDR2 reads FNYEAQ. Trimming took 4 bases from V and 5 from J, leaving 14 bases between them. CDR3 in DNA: TGTGCCAGCAGCTCCAGCTCGCGACCGACTGAAGCTTTCTTT. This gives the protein CASSSSSRPTEAFF. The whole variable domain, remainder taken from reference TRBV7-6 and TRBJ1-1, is GAGVSQSPRYKVTKRGQDVALRCDPISGHVSLYWYRQALGQGPEFLTYFNYEAQQDKSGLPNDRFSAERPEGSISTLTIQRTEQRDSAMYRCASSSSSRPTEAFFGQGTRLTVV.

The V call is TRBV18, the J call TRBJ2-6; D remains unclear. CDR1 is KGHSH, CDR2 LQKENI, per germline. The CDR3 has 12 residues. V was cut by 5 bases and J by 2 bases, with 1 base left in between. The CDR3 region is CASSAGANVLTF. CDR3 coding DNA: TGTGCCAGCTCAGCTGGGGCCAACGTCCTGACTTTC.

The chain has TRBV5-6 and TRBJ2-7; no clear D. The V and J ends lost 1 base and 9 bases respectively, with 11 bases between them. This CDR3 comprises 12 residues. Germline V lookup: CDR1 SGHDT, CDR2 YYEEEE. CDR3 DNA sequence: TGTGCCAGCAGCTTGAGTGCTTCGTGGCAGTACTTC. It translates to CASSLSASWQYF.

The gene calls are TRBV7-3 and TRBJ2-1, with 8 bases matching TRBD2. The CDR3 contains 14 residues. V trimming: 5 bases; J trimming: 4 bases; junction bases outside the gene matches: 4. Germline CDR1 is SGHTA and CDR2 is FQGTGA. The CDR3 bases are TGTGCCAGCAGCCGGGGGGGCCAGTACAATGAGCAGTTCTTC. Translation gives CASSRGGQYNEQFF.

CDR3 bases: TGTGCCAGCAGGGACAGGGCTTACACTGAAGCTTTCTTT. Translating it yields CASRDRAYTEAFF. The rearrangement joins TRBV6-1 to TRBJ1-1, with TRBD1 identical over 8 bases. The germline V gene has CDR1 MNHNS and CDR2 SASEGT. The CDR3 totals 13 residues. The V gene end was trimmed by 6 bases and the J gene end by 3 bases; junction bases not matched to a gene: 3.

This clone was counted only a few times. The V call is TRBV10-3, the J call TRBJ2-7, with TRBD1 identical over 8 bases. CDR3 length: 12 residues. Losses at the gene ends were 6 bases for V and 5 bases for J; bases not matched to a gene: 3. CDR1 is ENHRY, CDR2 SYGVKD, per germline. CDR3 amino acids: CAIRSGGDEQYF. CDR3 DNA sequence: TGTGCCATCAGATCAGGGGGCGACGAGCAGTACTTC.

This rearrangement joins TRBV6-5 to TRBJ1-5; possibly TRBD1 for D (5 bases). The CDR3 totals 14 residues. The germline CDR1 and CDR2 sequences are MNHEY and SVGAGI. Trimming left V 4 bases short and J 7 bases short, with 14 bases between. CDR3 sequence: CASSSTDRNQPQHF. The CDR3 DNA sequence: TGTGCCAGCAGTTCCACTGACAGAAACCAGCCCCAGCATTTT.

CDR3 residues: CASSHRGQDTQYF. CDR3 coding DNA: TGTGCCAGCAGTCACAGGGGGCAAGATACGCAGTATTTT. The rearrangement uses TRBV27 and TRBJ2-3, with 9 bases identical to TRBD1. CDR1 is MNHEY, CDR2 SMNVEV, per germline (reference sequence). The CDR3 length is 13 residues. V shed 5 bases, J shed 5 bases, and the junction held 2 bases outside the gene matches.

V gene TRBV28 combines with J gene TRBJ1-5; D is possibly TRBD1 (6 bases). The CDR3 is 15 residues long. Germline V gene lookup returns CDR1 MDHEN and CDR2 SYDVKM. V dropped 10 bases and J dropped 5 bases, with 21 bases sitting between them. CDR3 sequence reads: CATLPQQGKDQPQHF. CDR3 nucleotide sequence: TGTGCCACCCTCCCACAACAGGGAAAGGATCAGCCCCAGCATTTT. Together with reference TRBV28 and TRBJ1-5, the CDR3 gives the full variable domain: DVKVTQSSRYLVKRTGEKVFLECVQDMDHENMFWYRQDPGLGLRLIYFSYDVKMKEKGDIPEGYSVSREKKERFSLILESASTNQTSMYLCATLPQQGKDQPQHFGDGTRLSIL.

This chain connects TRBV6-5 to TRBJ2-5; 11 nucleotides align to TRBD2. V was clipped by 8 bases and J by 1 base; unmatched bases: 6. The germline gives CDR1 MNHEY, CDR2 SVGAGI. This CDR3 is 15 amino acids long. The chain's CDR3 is CASQSSGGPQETQYF. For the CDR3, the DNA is TGTGCCAGCCAGTCTAGCGGGGGGCCCCAAGAGACCCAGTACTTC.